This entry concerns a single T cell receptor (beta chain). Its antigen is unknown. This record comes from a study of T cell repertoires in cytomegalovirus infection. For the study at large: Both recently identified HLA-C-restricted and well-studied HLA-B-restricted CMV epitopes were used in the study. A matching HLA type, together with CMV infection, was signaled by public TCR beta signatures. Findings of the study overall: Ex vivo, HLA-C-restricted CMV-specific TCR beta clonotypes prevailed over the rest of the response.

TCRdb independently ran MiXCR on the reads; one entry per CDR3 protein. The sample gives hundreds of thousands of distinct CDR3 sequences, around 30% of which show up once; over 12% is in the top ten. Germline V gene data show CDR1 as LNHNV and CDR2 as YYDKDF (reference sequence). The ends lost 0 bases at V and 6 bases at J; junction bases unmatched: 10. The CDR3 totals 16 residues. Sequencing was performed on cultured CD8+ T cells from PBMCs, taken from culture after CMV antigen stimulation. The chain joins TRBV15 to TRBJ1-1; TRBD1 agrees at 7 bases. The clonotype originates from a human donor in good health (CMV status not recorded). Some clones in this sample may be carry-over from other donors' samples. The CDR3 reads CATSRELITGAAEAFF. The CDR3 bases are TGTGCCACCAGCAGAGAACTAATTACAGGGGCTGCTGAAGCTTTCTTT.